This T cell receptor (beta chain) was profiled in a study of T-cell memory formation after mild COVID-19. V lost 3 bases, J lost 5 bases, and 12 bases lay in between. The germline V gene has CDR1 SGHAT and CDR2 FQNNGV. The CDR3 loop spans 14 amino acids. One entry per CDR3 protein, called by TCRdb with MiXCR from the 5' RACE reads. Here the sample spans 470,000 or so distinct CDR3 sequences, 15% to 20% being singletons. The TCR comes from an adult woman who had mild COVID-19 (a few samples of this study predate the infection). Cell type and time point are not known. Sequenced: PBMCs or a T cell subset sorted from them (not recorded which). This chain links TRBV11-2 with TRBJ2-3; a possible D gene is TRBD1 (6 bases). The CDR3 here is CASSLRGSIDTQYF. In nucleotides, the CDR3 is TGTGCCAGCAGCTTGAGGGGGTCTATAGATACGCAGTATTTT.